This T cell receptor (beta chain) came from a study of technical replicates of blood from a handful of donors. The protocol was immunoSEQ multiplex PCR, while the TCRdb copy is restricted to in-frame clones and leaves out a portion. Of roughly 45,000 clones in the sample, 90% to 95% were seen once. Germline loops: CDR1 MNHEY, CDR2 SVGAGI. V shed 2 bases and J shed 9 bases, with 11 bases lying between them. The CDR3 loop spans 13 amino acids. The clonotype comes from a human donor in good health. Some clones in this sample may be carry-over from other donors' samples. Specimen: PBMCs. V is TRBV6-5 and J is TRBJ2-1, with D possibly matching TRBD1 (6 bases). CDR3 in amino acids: CASSYGGQLEQFF. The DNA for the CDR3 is TGTGCCAGCAGTTACGGGGGACAACTTGAGCAGTTCTTC.